These 22 T cell receptor beta chains were all obtained from the same sample, sequenced in a study of T cell changes during pregnancy in multiple sclerosis (dated by TCRdb to about 2019). Receptor amplification or capture employed the immunoSEQ multiplex PCR assay. TCRdb carries this immuneACCESS record with in-frame sequences only. Its versions omit some clonotypes, under half of them owing to an unresolved V gene in the studies checked, with the rest unexplained. Recorded for this sample are 30,000 to 35,000 clones; 90% of them occurred a single time. Of the sample, about 10% falls within the top ten clones. This specimen was CD8+ T cells from peripheral blood mononuclear cells, taken before pregnancy. All receptors derive from a female donor with multiple sclerosis, enrolled in a pregnancy study.

This clone was detected only once. This chain links TRBV2 with TRBJ2-7; unclear D gene. The CDR3 sequence is 13 residues long. Between the trimmed V and J ends, which lost 7 bases and 0 bases, there was a span of 10 bases. The germline V gene has CDR1 SNHLY and CDR2 FYNNEI. The CDR3 region has the DNA TGTGCCAGCAACTCAGACATCTCCTACGAGCAGTACTTC. This codes for CASNSDISYEQYF.

The V call is TRBV6-5, the J call TRBJ2-2; D perhaps matches TRBD2 (5 bases). The CDR3 extends over 12 amino acids. V was pared by 8 bases and J by 5 bases, with 9 bases between. Looked up from germline, CDR1 is MNHEY and CDR2 is SVGAGI. The chain's CDR3 is CASGRGTGELFF. The CDR3, as DNA: TGTGCCAGCGGACGAGGGACCGGGGAGCTGTTTTTT.

The rearrangement links TRBV7-9 to TRBJ2-7; D not certain. Trimming shortened V by 5 bases and J by 2 bases, and 4 bases separated the two germline ends. CDR3 length equals 11 residues. Germline-derived CDR1 and CDR2 are SEHNR and FQNEAQ (reference sequence). The CDR3 nucleotides are TGTGCCAGCAGCCCCGCCTACGAGCAGTACTTC. Amino acids: CASSPAYEQYF.

This clone appeared a few times. The genes are TRBV27 and TRBJ1-1; TRBD1 agrees at 9 bases. The CDR3 length is 14 residues. Germline CDR1 and CDR2: MNHEY and SMNVEV (reference sequence). Trimming took 5 bases from V and 10 from J; bases not matched to a gene: 11. The chain's CDR3 is CASSTGTGNLAAFF. The CDR3 DNA reads as TGTGCCAGCAGTACCGGGACAGGGAACCTTGCAGCTTTCTTT.

This chain uses TRBV7-3 with TRBJ2-5; D is possibly TRBD2 (6 bases). The CDR3 loop spans 15 amino acids. Germline V CDR1 and CDR2: SGHTA, FQGTGA. Trimming stripped 3 bases from V and 5 bases from J, with 16 bases between. The CDR3 nucleotides are TGTGCCAGCAGCTTCGACGGGGGTAGAGGGGAGACCCAGTACTTC. This codes for CASSFDGGRGETQYF.

The rearrangement links TRBV4-1 to TRBJ1-1; 7 positions match TRBD1. V gave up 4 bases and J gave up 0 bases; unmatched junction bases: 11. CDR3 length: 17 amino acids. Germline V lookup: CDR1 MGHRA, CDR2 YSYEKL. The CDR3 bases are TGCGCCAGCAGCCGAGCTCCTCCGGGACAGATGAACACTGAAGCTTTCTTT. Its translation is CASSRAPPGQMNTEAFF.

This clone was seen more than once but under ten times. The V gene is TRBV6-6, the J gene TRBJ2-7; TRBD1 is a possible D gene (6 bases). CDR3 length: 14 residues. The V end was cut by 8 bases, the J end by 6 bases, with 20 bases between. From germline, CDR1 is MNHNY and CDR2 SVGAGI (reference sequence). The CDR3, as DNA: TGTGCCAGCGAGACGGACAGATACCCCCGCGAGCAGTACTTC. As protein: CASETDRYPREQYF.

J is TRBJ1-1 and V is TRBV7-9; D perhaps matches TRBD1 (6 bases). CDR1 and CDR2 from the germline V gene are SEHNR and FQNEAQ (reference sequence). V lost 5 bases, J lost 5 bases, and 15 bases lay in between. The length of the CDR3 is 14 residues. This chain's CDR3 is CASSPPRGFTEAFF. CDR3 coding DNA: TGTGCCAGCAGCCCCCCCAGGGGATTTACTGAAGCTTTCTTT.

The chain links TRBV7-9 to TRBJ1-2, with 11 bases fitting TRBD1. With 3 bases clipped from V and 7 bases from J, the junction kept 1 base outside the gene matches. The CDR3 is 13 residues long. Germline V gives CDR1 SEHNR, CDR2 FQNEAQ (reference sequence). CDR3 in DNA: TGTGCCAGCAGCTTCGGGACAGGGGGTGGCTACACCTTC. This encodes CASSFGTGGGYTF.

V and J are TRBV5-6 and TRBJ2-7; D is unresolved. Trimming stripped 4 bases from V and 5 bases from J, with 10 bases between. CDR1 and CDR2 from the germline V gene are SGHDT and YYEEEE. The CDR3 has 12 residues. The chain's CDR3 is CASSVISNEQYF. The CDR3 DNA reads TGTGCCAGCAGCGTGATTAGCAACGAGCAGTACTTC.

V gene TRBV11-2 combines with J gene TRBJ2-1; 8 nucleotides agree with TRBD2. V was clipped by 6 bases and J by 0 bases; unmatched bases: 7. Germline CDR1 is SGHAT and CDR2 is FQNNGV. The CDR3 has 16 amino acids. The CDR3 nucleotides are TGTGCCAGCAGGTTCAGCGGGAGCACCTCCTACAATGAGCAGTTCTTC. Translating gives CASRFSGSTSYNEQFF. Based on the CDR3 plus reference TRBV11-2 and TRBJ2-1, the full variable domain is EAGVAQSPRYKIIEKRQSVAFWCNPISGHATLYWYQQILGQGPKLLIQFQNNGVVDDSQLPKDRFSAERLKGVDSTLKIQPAKLEDSAVYLCASRFSGSTSYNEQFFGPGTRLTVL.

In this sample, this clone turned up once. The genes are TRBV7-9 and TRBJ1-2; D is perhaps TRBD1 (5 bases). This CDR3 spans 11 amino acids. Per germline, CDR1 SEHNR and CDR2 FQNEAQ (reference sequence). V lost 6 bases and J lost 7, with 9 bases in between. CDR3 region: CASRDMAGYTF. Here the CDR3 DNA reads TGTGCCAGCAGGGACATGGCTGGCTACACCTTC.

DNA of the CDR3: TGTGCCAGCAGCTCGTCGGGACTCCTGACGGGGCAGTACTTC. Protein sequence: CASSSSGLLTGQYF. The chain joins TRBV7-2 to TRBJ2-7; D might be TRBD2 (6 bases). With 4 bases removed from V and 9 bases from J, the gap between germline ends came to 19 bases. Germline V gene sequence: CDR1 SGHTA, CDR2 FQGNSA. CDR3 length equals 14 residues.

The CDR3 loop reads CASSPEGLAYEQYF. DNA of the CDR3: TGTGCCAGCAGCCCAGAGGGACTAGCCTACGAGCAGTACTTC. The chain is built from TRBV9 and TRBJ2-5, with 8 bases lining up with TRBD2. The DNA end lines up better with TRBJ2-7; the J call may be wrong. The CDR3 length is 14 residues. Germline V gives CDR1 SGDLS, CDR2 YYNGEE.

The genes are TRBV7-6 and TRBJ1-1, with D perhaps matching TRBD1 (5 bases). The CDR3 spans 14 residues. Deletions cut 5 bases from V and 5 bases from J, with 15 bases between. Germline CDR1 is SGHVS and CDR2 is FNYEAQ. The CDR3 reads CASSDRGSWTEAFF. The CDR3 DNA reads TGTGCCAGCAGCGACCGGGGGTCTTGGACTGAAGCTTTCTTT.

The chain links TRBV30 to TRBJ1-4, with D tentatively TRBD1 (5 bases). Looked up from germline, CDR1 is GTSNPN and CDR2 is SVGIG (reference sequence). The CDR3 totals 13 residues. The V end was cut by 5 bases, the J end by 8 bases, with 15 bases between. The CDR3 nucleotides read TGTGCCTGGGGGGGGACTATTGGGGAAAAACTGTTTTTT. The encoded protein is CAWGGTIGEKLFF.

The gene calls are TRBV30 and TRBJ1-2, with 8 bases fitting TRBD1. V dropped 1 base and J dropped 0; count of bases not matched to a gene: 4. The CDR3 is made up of 15 amino acids. The germline CDR1 and CDR2 sequences are GTSNPN and SVGIG (reference sequence). The CDR3: CAWSDDRGANYGYTF. The CDR3 DNA follows: TGTGCCTGGAGTGACGACAGGGGAGCTAACTATGGCTACACCTTC.

The chain is built from TRBV5-4 and TRBJ2-3, with D tentatively TRBD1 (5 bases). This CDR3 region has 16 residues. Germline assignment: CDR1 SGHNT and CDR2 YYREEE (reference sequence). The V and J ends lost 4 bases and 3 bases respectively, with 18 bases between them. CDR3 sequence reads: CASSHPFEGETDTQYF. Here the CDR3 DNA reads TGTGCCAGCAGCCACCCCTTTGAAGGGGAAACAGATACGCAGTATTTT.

This clone was counted a single time. The chain uses TRBV5-8 and TRBJ2-3; 13 bases agree with TRBD2. The CDR3 consists of 18 residues. Per the germline V gene, CDR1 is SGHTS and CDR2 is YDEGEE. The V segment lost 0 bases and the J segment 1 base; nucleotides outside the gene matches: 5. The chain's CDR3 is CASSLELAGGPRTDTQYF. CDR3 nucleotides: TGTGCCAGCAGCTTGGAACTAGCGGGAGGGCCCCGCACAGATACGCAGTATTTT.

This chain links TRBV7-3 with TRBJ2-3, with unresolved D. Germline CDR1 reads SGHTA; CDR2 reads FQGTGA. Trimming removed 2 bases from V and 2 bases from J, with 8 bases in between. This CDR3 has 14 amino acids. In DNA, the CDR3 is TGTGCCAGCAGCTTAGGCGGTTACACAGATACGCAGTATTTT. This translates into CASSLGGYTDTQYF.

This sequence joins TRBV7-8 and TRBJ2-3; TRBD2 matches 9 bases. The V gene end was trimmed by 5 bases and the J gene end by 1 base; junction bases not matched to a gene: 1. The CDR3 contains 14 residues. Germline V gene data show CDR1 as SGHVS and CDR2 as FQNEAQ. The CDR3, as DNA: TGTGCCAGCAGCCGCGGGGGGGGCACAGATACGCAGTATTTT. This sequence encodes CASSRGGGTDTQYF.

The chain is built from TRBV6-5 and TRBJ1-1; 10 bases are a match to TRBD1. The CDR3 is 14 residues long. Trimming removed 0 bases from V and 6 bases from J; junction bases left unmatched: 1. CDR1 is MNHEY, CDR2 SVGAGI, per germline. The chain's CDR3 is CASSYSGQGAEAFF. Here the CDR3 DNA reads TGTGCCAGCAGTTACTCTGGACAGGGGGCTGAAGCTTTCTTT.